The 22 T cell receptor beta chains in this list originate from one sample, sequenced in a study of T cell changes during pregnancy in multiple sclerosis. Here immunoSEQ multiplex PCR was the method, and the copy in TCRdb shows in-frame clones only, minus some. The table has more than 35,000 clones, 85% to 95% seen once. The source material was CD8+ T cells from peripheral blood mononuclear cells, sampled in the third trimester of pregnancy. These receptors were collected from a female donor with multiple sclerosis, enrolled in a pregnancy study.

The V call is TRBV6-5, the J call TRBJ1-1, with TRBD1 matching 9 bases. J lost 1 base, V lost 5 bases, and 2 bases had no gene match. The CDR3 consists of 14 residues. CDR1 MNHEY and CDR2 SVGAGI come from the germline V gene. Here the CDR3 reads CASSKDRGNTEAFF. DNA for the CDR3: TGTGCCAGCAGTAAGGACAGGGGGAACACTGAAGCTTTCTTT.

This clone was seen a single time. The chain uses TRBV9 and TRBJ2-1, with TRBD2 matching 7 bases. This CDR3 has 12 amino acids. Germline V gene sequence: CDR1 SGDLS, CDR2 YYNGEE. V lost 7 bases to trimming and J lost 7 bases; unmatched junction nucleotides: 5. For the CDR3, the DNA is TGTGCCAGCTCCACCGGGGGGAATGAGCAGTTCTTC. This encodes CASSTGGNEQFF.

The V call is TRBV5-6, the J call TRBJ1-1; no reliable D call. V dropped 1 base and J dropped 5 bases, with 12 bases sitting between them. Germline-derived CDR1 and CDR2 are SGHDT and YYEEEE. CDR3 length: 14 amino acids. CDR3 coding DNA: TGTGCCAGCAGCTTGTCCCCCAGGCAAACTGAAGCTTTCTTT. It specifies CASSLSPRQTEAFF.

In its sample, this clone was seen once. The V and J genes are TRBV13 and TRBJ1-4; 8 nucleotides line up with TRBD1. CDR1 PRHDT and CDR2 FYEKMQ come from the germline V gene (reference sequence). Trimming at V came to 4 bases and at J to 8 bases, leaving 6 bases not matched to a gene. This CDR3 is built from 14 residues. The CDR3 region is CASSSGTGGEKLFF. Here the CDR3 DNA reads TGTGCCAGCAGCTCCGGGACAGGAGGGGAAAAACTGTTTTTT.

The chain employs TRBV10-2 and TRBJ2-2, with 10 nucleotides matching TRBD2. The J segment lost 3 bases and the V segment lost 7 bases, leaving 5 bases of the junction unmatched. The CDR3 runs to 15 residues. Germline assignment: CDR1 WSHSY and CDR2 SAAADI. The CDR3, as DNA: TGCGCCAGCAAATACCTAGCGGGGGACACCGGGGAGCTGTTTTTT. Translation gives CASKYLAGDTGELFF.

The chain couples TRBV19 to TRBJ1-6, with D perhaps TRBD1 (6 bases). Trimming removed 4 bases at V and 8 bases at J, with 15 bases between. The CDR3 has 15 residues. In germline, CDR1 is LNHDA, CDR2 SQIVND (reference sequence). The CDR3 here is CASSKDSSGDSPLHF. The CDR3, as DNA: TGTGCCAGTAGTAAGGACAGCAGTGGAGATTCACCCCTCCACTTT.

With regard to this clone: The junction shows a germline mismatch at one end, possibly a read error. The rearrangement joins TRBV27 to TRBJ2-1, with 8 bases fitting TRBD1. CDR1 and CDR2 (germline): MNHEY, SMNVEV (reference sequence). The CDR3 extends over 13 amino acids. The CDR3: CASSEATGAGGVF. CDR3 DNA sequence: TGTGCCAGCAGTGAAGCGACAGGGGCCGGTGGGGTCTTC.

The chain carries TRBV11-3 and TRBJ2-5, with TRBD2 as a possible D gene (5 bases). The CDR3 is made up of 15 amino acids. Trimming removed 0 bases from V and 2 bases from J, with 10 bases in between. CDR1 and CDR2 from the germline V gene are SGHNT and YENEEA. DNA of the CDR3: TGTGCCAGCAGCTTAGAGGCTAGCAGTCAAGAGACCCAGTACTTC. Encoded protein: CASSLEASSQETQYF.

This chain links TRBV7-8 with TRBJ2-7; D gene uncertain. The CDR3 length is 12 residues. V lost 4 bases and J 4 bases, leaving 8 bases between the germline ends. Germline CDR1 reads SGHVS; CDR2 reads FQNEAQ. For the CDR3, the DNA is TGTGCCAGCAGCTCGGAGACTTACGAGCAGTACTTC. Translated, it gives CASSSETYEQYF.

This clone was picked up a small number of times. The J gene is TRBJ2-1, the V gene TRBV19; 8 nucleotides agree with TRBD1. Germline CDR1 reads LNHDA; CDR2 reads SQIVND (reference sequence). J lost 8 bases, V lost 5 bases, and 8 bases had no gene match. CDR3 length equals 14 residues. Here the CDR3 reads CASSDGQGFDEQFF. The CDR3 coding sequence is TGTGCCAGTAGTGACGGACAGGGTTTCGATGAGCAGTTCTTC.

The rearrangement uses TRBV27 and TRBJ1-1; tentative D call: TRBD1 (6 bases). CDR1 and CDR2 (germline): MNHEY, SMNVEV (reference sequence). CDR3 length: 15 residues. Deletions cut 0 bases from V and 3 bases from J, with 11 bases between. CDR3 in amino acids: CASSLSTGLDTEAFF. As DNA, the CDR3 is TGTGCCAGCAGTTTATCGACAGGTTTGGACACTGAAGCTTTCTTT.

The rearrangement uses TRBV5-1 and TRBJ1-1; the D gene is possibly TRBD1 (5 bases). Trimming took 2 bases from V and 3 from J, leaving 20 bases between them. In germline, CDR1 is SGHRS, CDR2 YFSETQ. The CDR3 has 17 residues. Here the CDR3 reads CASSLGWTDMIDTEAFF. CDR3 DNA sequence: TGCGCCAGCAGCTTAGGATGGACGGACATGATTGACACTGAAGCTTTCTTT.

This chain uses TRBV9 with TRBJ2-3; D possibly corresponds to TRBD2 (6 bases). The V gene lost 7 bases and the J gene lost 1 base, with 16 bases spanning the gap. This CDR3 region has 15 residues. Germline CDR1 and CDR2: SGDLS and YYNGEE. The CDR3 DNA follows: TGTGCCAGCGCCCCTTATTCGGGGGGCACAGATACGCAGTATTTT. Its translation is CASAPYSGGTDTQYF.

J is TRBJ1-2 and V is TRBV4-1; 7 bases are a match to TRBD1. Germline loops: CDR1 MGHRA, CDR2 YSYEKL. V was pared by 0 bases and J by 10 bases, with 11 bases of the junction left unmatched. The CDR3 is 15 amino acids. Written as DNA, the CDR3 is TGCGCCAGCAGCCAAGAATTTAAGGGGGCTGCCCTCTACACCTTC. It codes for CASSQEFKGAALYTF.

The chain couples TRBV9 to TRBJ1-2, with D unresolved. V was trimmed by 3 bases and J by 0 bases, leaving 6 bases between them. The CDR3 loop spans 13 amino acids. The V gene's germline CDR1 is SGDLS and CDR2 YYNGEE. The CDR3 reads CASSAGTNYGYTF. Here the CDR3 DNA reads TGTGCCAGCAGCGCCGGGACTAACTATGGCTACACCTTC.

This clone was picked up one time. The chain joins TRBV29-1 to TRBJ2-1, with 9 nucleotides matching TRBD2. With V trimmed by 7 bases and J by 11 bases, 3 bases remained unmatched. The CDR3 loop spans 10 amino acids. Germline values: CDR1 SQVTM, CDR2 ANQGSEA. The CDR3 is CSATSGKQFF. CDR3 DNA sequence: TGCAGCGCGACTAGCGGAAAGCAGTTCTTC.

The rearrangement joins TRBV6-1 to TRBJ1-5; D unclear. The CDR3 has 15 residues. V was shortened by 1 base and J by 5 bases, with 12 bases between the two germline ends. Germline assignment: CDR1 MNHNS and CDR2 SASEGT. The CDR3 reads CASSEVGKDYQPQHF. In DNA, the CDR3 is TGTGCCAGCAGTGAAGTTGGGAAGGACTATCAGCCCCAGCATTTT.

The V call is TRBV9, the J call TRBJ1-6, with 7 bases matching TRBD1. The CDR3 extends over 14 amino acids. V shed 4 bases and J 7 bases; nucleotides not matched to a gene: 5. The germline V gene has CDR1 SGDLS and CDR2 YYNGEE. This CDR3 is CASSRDRTNSPLHF. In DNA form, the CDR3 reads TGTGCCAGCAGCCGGGACAGAACCAATTCACCCCTCCACTTT.

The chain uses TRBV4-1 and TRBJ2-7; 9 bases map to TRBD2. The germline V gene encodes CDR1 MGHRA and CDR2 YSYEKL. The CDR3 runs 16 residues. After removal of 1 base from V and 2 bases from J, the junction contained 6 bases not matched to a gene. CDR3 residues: CASSQVWPSGAYEQYF. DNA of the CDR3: TGCGCCAGCAGCCAAGTCTGGCCTAGCGGGGCCTACGAGCAGTACTTC.

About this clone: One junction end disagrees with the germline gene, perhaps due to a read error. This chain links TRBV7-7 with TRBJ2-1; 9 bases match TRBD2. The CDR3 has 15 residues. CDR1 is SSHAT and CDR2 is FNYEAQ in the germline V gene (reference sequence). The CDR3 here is CASSLAGGGANEQFF. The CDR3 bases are TGTGCTAGCAGCTTAGCGGGCGGGGGGGCCAATGAGCAGTTCTTC.

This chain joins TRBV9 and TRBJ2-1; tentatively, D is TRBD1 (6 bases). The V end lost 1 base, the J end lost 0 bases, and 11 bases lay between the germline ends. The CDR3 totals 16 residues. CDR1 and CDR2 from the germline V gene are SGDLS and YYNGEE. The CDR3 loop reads CASSVNRADSYNEQFF. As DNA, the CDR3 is TGTGCCAGCAGCGTAAACAGGGCCGACTCCTACAATGAGCAGTTCTTC. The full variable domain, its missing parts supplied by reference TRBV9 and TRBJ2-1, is DSGVTQTPKHLITATGQRVTLRCSPRSGDLSVYWYQQSLDQGLQFLIQYYNGEERAKGNILERFSAQQFPDLHSELNLSSLELGDSALYFCASSVNRADSYNEQFFGPGTRLTVL.

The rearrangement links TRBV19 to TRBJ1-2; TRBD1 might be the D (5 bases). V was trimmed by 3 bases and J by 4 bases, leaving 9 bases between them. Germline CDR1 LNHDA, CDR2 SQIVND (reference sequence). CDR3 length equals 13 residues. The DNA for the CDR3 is TGTGCCAGTAGTATCGGGGGGGGCTATGGCTACACCTTC. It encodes CASSIGGGYGYTF.